A single sample is the source of the 18 T cell receptor beta chains below, sequenced in a study of monozygotic twins with inflammatory bowel disease. TCRdb re-called the 5' RACE reads; every CDR3 protein appears as one record, without DNA. This sample contains 88,000 or so distinct CDR3 sequences. Sequencing used blood. All receptors derive from a human donor with ulcerative colitis or Crohn's disease, or a healthy co-twin of an affected twin (not recorded which).

V and J are TRBV7-2 and TRBJ2-5. This CDR3 spans 14 amino acids. Germline values: CDR1 SGHTA, CDR2 FQGNSA. The CDR3 protein is CASSLVAGTETQYF.

The V and J genes are TRBV19 and TRBJ1-2; TCRdb outputs TRBD1, but without DNA this stays unchecked. This CDR3 has 14 amino acids. The germline CDR1 and CDR2 sequences are LNHDA and SQIVND (reference sequence). CDR3 sequence: CASSIDHRNYGYTF.

The rearrangement links TRBV28 to TRBJ2-5; TCRdb outputs TRBD1, but without DNA this stays unchecked. The germline gives CDR1 MDHEN, CDR2 SYDVKM. This CDR3 has 14 residues. CDR3 sequence: CASGTGLTPETQYF.

The chain recombines TRBV5-4 with TRBJ2-3. CDR1 and CDR2 from the germline V gene are SGHNT and YYREEE (reference sequence). The CDR3 is made up of 13 amino acids. The CDR3 sequence: CASSFGSPDTQYF.

The CDR3 sequence: CASSDWLTGNTGELFF. V and J are TRBV6-4 and TRBJ2-2; the D gene TCRdb calls, TRBD1, cannot be checked with no DNA. Germline CDR1 reads MRHNA; CDR2 reads SNTAGT. The CDR3 consists of 16 residues.

The V call is TRBV7-2, the J call TRBJ1-1. Germline CDR1 SGHTA, CDR2 FQGNSA. The CDR3 sequence is 17 residues long. The CDR3 here is CASSSRFEGHQNTEAFF.

The rearrangement uses TRBV5-1 and TRBJ1-1. The CDR3 runs to 13 residues. From germline, CDR1 is SGHRS and CDR2 YFSETQ. The CDR3 sequence is CASSFTKNTEAFF.

This CDR3 is CASNRQGIETEAFF. The V and J genes are TRBV12-3 or TRBV12-4 and TRBJ1-1; TCRdb reports TRBD1, a call that lacks DNA to check it against. The CDR3 is 14 amino acids.

The chain joins TRBV27 to TRBJ1-1. This CDR3 has 15 residues. Per germline, CDR1 MNHEY and CDR2 SMNVEV (reference sequence). The chain's CDR3 is CASSLRPGGTTEAFF.

The CDR3 protein is CASSVRGRTGELFF. The V call is TRBV2, the J call TRBJ2-2. Germline V gives CDR1 SNHLY, CDR2 FYNNEI. The CDR3 spans 14 residues.

The chain joins TRBV7-6 to TRBJ2-1. Germline assignment: CDR1 SGHVS and CDR2 FNYEAQ. The CDR3 has 14 amino acids. Here the CDR3 reads CASSLGSSYNEQFF.

The chain couples TRBV5-1 to TRBJ2-7; absent DNA, TCRdb's TRBD2 call cannot be checked. The CDR3 has 16 residues. Germline CDR1 reads SGHRS; CDR2 reads YFSETQ. The CDR3 region is CASSWGTPRSSYEQYF.

The chain is built from TRBV27 and TRBJ1-5; TCRdb outputs TRBD1, but without DNA this stays unchecked. Germline V gene data show CDR1 as MNHEY and CDR2 as SMNVEV (reference sequence). The CDR3 covers 15 residues. The CDR3 protein is CASSLWAGKDQPQHF.

This chain connects TRBV5-1 to TRBJ2-5; TCRdb outputs TRBD1, but without DNA this stays unchecked. The CDR3 length is 16 residues. Germline values: CDR1 SGHRS, CDR2 YFSETQ. The chain's CDR3 is CASSLRPGAQGETQYF.

The genes are TRBV5-1 and TRBJ1-6; the TCRdb D gene call, TRBD1, has no DNA to confirm it. The germline V gene has CDR1 SGHRS and CDR2 YFSETQ. The CDR3 is 15 residues long. CDR3 residues: CASSLRSGKDSPLHF.

The chain couples TRBV7-2 to TRBJ1-2; TCRdb's D gene call, TRBD1, goes unchecked for lack of DNA. The V gene's germline CDR1 is SGHTA and CDR2 FQGNSA. The CDR3 extends over 12 amino acids. Here the CDR3 reads CASSSTGIGYTF.

The chain recombines TRBV14 with TRBJ1-2. Germline V lookup: CDR1 SGHDN, CDR2 FVKESK. CDR3 length: 18 residues. CDR3 sequence: CASSQEGPFWGPLGGYTF.

V and J are TRBV21-1 and TRBJ1-3; TCRdb outputs TRBD1, but without DNA this stays unchecked. TRBV21-1 is a known pseudogene. CDR3 size: 13 residues. This CDR3 is CASSRAVGNTIYF.